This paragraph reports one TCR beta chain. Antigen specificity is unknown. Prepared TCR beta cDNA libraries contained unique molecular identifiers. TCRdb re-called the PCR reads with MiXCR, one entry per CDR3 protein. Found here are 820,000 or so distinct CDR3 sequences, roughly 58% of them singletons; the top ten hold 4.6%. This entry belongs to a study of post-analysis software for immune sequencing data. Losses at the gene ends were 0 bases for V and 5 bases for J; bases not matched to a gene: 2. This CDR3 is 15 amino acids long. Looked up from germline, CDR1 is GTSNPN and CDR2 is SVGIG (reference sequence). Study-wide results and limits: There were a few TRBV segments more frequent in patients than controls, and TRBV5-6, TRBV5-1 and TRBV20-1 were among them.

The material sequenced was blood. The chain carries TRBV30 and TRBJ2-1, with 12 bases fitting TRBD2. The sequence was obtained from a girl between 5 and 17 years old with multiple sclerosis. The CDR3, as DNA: TGTGCCTGGAGTGTACGACTAGCGGGAGACAATGAGCAGTTCTTC. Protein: CAWSVRLAGDNEQFF.